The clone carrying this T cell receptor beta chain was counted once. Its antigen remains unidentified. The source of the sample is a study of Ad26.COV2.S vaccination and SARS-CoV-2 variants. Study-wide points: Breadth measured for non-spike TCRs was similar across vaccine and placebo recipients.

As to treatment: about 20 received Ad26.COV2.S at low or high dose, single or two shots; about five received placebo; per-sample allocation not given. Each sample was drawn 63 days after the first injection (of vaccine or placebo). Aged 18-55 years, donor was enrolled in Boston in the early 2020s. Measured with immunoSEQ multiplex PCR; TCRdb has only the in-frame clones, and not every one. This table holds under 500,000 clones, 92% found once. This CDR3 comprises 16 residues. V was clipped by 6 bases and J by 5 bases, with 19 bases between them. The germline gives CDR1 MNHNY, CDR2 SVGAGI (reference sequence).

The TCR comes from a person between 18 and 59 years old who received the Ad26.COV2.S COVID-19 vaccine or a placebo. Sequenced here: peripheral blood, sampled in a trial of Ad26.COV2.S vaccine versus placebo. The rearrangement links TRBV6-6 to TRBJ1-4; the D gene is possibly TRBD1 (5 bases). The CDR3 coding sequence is TGTGCCAGCAGACCCGACAGCCTAATCTCAAATGAAAAACTGTTTTTT. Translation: CASRPDSLISNEKLFF.